This T cell receptor beta chain was found in a study of T cells after yellow fever vaccination. Germline assignment: CDR1 MNHEY and CDR2 SVGAGI. The CDR3 runs 18 residues. V shed 2 bases and J 4 bases; nucleotides not matched to a gene: 13. Study-wide results and limits: Most clones from primary vaccination resurfaced after the booster (96% CD4, around 89% CD8). Clonotype sharing between CD4 and CD8 compartments was small.

In making TCR cDNA, 5'RACE template switching added a universal primer site and UMIs to it. MiXCR, applied by TCRdb to the 5' RACE reads, yields one record per CDR3 protein. Of 300,000 to 350,000 distinct CDR3 sequences listed, 3.5% to 5% are singletons. This clonotype was detected only a few times. Its specificity is unknown. This sample comprised PBMCs, obtained 15 days after the yellow fever booster vaccination. The rearrangement uses TRBV6-5 and TRBJ2-3, with 9 positions matching TRBD1. The receptor was isolated from a young man who received the YFV17D yellow fever vaccine. For the CDR3, the DNA is TGTGCCAGCAGTTACGATTTTGGGACAGGGCCGAGCGCAGATACGCAGTATTTT. It yields the protein CASSYDFGTGPSADTQYF.